The 12 T cell receptor beta chains below were found in one sample sequenced in a study of blood T cell repertoires in COVID-19. Method: immunoSEQ multiplex PCR; TCRdb's copy keeps in-frame clones and lacks some. The repertoire holds roughly 190,000 clones, approximately 73% seen once, with 17% in the top ten. The sample consisted of PBMCs or T cells enriched from blood (not recorded which). Receptors were obtained from a woman aged 50 to 65 with acute COVID-19.

This sequence joins TRBV9 and TRBJ2-3; TRBD2 matches at 13 bases. The CDR3 consists of 16 residues. In germline, CDR1 is SGDLS, CDR2 YYNGEE. Trimming at V came to 3 bases and at J to 1 base, leaving 2 bases not matched to a gene. The CDR3 spells CASSEGLAGGTDTQYF. CDR3 in DNA: TGTGCCAGCAGCGAAGGACTAGCGGGGGGCACAGATACGCAGTATTTT.

The table lists this clone with a few counts. The chain couples TRBV10-3 to TRBJ2-2; a weak D match, TRBD1 (5 bases). The CDR3 loop spans 13 amino acids. The V end was cut by 6 bases, the J end by 3 bases, with 8 bases between. Per the germline V gene, CDR1 is ENHRY and CDR2 is SYGVKD. The CDR3 reads CAIRGQDTGELFF. CDR3 nucleotides: TGTGCCATCAGGGGGCAGGACACCGGGGAGCTGTTTTTT.

The chain combines TRBV19 with TRBJ2-3; TRBD1 aligns across 7 bases. The CDR3 length is 17 residues. Trimming took 5 bases from V and 4 from J; bases not matched to a gene: 15. Germline assignment: CDR1 LNHDA and CDR2 SQIVND (reference sequence). For the CDR3, the DNA is TGTGCCAGTAGTCCACGAGGGGGCAGCCACTTGCCAGATACGCAGTATTTT. This gives the protein CASSPRGGSHLPDTQYF. Combining the CDR3 with reference TRBV19 and TRBJ2-3 gives the whole variable domain DGGITQSPKYLFRKEGQNVTLSCEQNLNHDAMYWYRQDPGQGLRLIYYSQIVNDFQKGDIAEGYSVSREKKESFPLTVTSAQKNPTAFYLCASSPRGGSHLPDTQYFGPGTRLTVL.

The chain links TRBV7-9 to TRBJ1-4; no definite D call. CDR3 length: 12 residues. V lost 5 bases and J lost 15, with 16 bases in between. Germline V gene lookup returns CDR1 SEHNR and CDR2 FQNEAQ (reference sequence). For the CDR3, the DNA is TGTGCCAGCAGCCCGAACCCCCAGGAGGTGTTTTTT. Its translation: CASSPNPQEVFF.

The rearrangement joins TRBV6-6 to TRBJ2-7; TRBD1 aligns across 7 bases. The CDR3 is made up of 15 amino acids. CDR1 MNHNY and CDR2 SVGAGI come from the germline V gene (reference sequence). V trimming: 7 bases; J trimming: 7 bases; junction bases outside the gene matches: 16. The CDR3 region is CASITSPDRPGEQYV. In DNA, the CDR3 is TGTGCCAGCATAACGTCCCCGGACAGGCCGGGGGAGCAGTACGTC.

This clone appeared many times. The genes are TRBV7-8 and TRBJ1-1; possibly TRBD1 for D (6 bases). Germline values: CDR1 SGHVS, CDR2 FQNEAQ. The CDR3 extends over 14 amino acids. With 1 base removed from V and 2 bases from J, the gap between germline ends came to 8 bases. DNA for the CDR3: TGTGCCAGCAGCTTAGGGACAGCCAACACTGAAGCTTTCTTT. It specifies CASSLGTANTEAFF.

The chain recombines TRBV25-1 with TRBJ2-1; 10 bases line up with TRBD1. The CDR3 is 16 residues long. V gave up 5 bases and J gave up 8 bases; unmatched junction bases: 12. Germline CDR1 MGHDK, CDR2 SYGVNS. Here the CDR3 reads CASSPIRDRGSDEQFF. The CDR3 bases are TGTGCCAGCAGTCCAATCCGGGACAGGGGATCGGATGAGCAGTTCTTC.

This clone appeared a single time. The chain joins TRBV14 to TRBJ2-7, with a tentative D call TRBD1 (5 bases). V lost 0 bases, J lost 12 bases, and 9 bases lay in between. Looked up from germline, CDR1 is SGHDN and CDR2 is FVKESK. This CDR3 spans 11 amino acids. The CDR3 is CASSQDDRPYV. Written as DNA, the CDR3 is TGTGCCAGCAGCCAAGATGACAGACCGTACGTC.

The chain joins TRBV27 to TRBJ1-5, with D possibly matching TRBD1 (5 bases). V was trimmed by 3 bases and J by 6 bases, leaving 12 bases between them. The CDR3 loop spans 14 amino acids. Germline values: CDR1 MNHEY, CDR2 SMNVEV (reference sequence). As DNA, the CDR3 is TGTGCCAGCAGTTTTGGGGGGGGTGGTCAGCCCCAGCATTTT. This sequence encodes CASSFGGGGQPQHF.

The rearrangement links TRBV2 to TRBJ2-5; TRBD2 is a possible D gene (5 bases). With 6 bases removed from V and 6 bases from J, the gap between germline ends came to 14 bases. CDR3 size: 13 residues. From germline, CDR1 is SNHLY and CDR2 FYNNEI. The CDR3 bases are TGTGCCAGCAGGGAGGACCTCCCTAAGACCCAGTACTTC. Translated: CASREDLPKTQYF.

This sequence joins TRBV30 and TRBJ1-6; D is possibly TRBD1 (6 bases). The CDR3 is made up of 14 amino acids. The ends were cut back, 4 bases at V and 4 bases at J, with 11 bases in the middle. CDR1 and CDR2 from the germline V gene are GTSNPN and SVGIG (reference sequence). The CDR3 sequence: CAWNRGHYNSPLHF. Written as DNA, the CDR3 is TGTGCCTGGAATCGGGGACATTATAATTCACCCCTCCACTTT.

The chain is built from TRBV5-1 and TRBJ2-3; 9 bases are shared with TRBD2. Germline loops: CDR1 SGHRS, CDR2 YFSETQ. Trimming took 3 bases from V and 7 from J; bases not matched to a gene: 6. The CDR3 is 14 amino acids. CDR3 sequence (DNA): TGCGCCAGCAGCTCGGCTAGCGGGGATTATACGCAGTATTTT. The encoded protein is CASSSASGDYTQYF.